This T cell receptor beta chain was identified during a study of T-cell memory formation after mild COVID-19. Points from the study as a whole: Among clones contracting day 15 to 85, CD4/CD8 was balanced, whereas later expanders leaned CD4+.

Germline V gene lookup returns CDR1 MGHDK and CDR2 SYGVNS. Trimming at V came to 3 bases and at J to 4 bases, leaving 3 bases not matched to a gene. The CDR3 is 15 amino acids. As for this clonotype: Its antigen is currently unknown.

TCRdb recomputed calls from the 5' RACE reads with MiXCR, one row per CDR3 protein. The sample lists roughly 300,000 distinct CDR3 sequences, roughly an eighth occurring once. Sequencing input: PBMCs or a T cell subset sorted from them (not recorded which). This receptor was identified in a man aged 18 to 29 who had mild COVID-19 (a few samples of this study predate the infection). Cell type and time point are not known. The gene calls are TRBV25-1 and TRBJ1-2, with TRBD1 matching 12 bases. The CDR3 sequence is CASSDGTGGSYGYTF. DNA for the CDR3: TGTGCCAGCAGTGATGGGACAGGGGGCAGCTATGGCTACACCTTC.